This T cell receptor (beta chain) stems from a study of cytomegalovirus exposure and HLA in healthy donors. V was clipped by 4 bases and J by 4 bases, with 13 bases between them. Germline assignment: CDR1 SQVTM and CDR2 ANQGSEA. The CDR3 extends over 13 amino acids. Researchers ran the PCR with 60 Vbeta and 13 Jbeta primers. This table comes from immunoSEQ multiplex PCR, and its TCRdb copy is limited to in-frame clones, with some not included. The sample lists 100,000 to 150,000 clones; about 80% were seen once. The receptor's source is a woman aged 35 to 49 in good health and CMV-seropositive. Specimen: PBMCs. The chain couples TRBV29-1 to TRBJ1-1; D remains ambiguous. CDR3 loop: CSVVAGGGTEAFF. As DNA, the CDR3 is TGCAGCGTTGTGGCAGGAGGCGGCACTGAAGCTTTCTTT.